This T cell receptor (beta chain) was captured by sequencing in a study of T cell repertoires in cytomegalovirus infection. Study-level background: Both a matching HLA type and CMV infection were indicated by public TCR beta signatures. Study-wide findings and caveats: The ex vivo response showed dominance by HLA-C-restricted CMV-specific TCR beta clonotypes. Public TCR beta family frequency separated CMV-and-HLA carriers, including in an independent cohort.

The germline V gene encodes CDR1 MDHEN and CDR2 SYDVKM. V was trimmed by 4 bases and J by 6 bases, leaving 9 bases between them. The CDR3 extends over 13 amino acids. TCRdb re-called the reads with MiXCR, one entry per CDR3 protein. The data hold around 230,000 distinct CDR3 sequences, with approximately 7% observed a single time. This clonotype was counted ten times or more. The antigen is not known. The clonotype comes from a human donor in good health (CMV status not recorded). Some clones in this sample may be carry-over from other donors' samples. The chain uses TRBV28 and TRBJ2-2; possibly TRBD2 for D (5 bases). Material for sequencing was PBMCs. The chain's CDR3 is CASSSRVPGELFF. The CDR3 DNA reads as TGTGCCAGCAGTTCGAGGGTCCCCGGGGAGCTGTTTTTT.